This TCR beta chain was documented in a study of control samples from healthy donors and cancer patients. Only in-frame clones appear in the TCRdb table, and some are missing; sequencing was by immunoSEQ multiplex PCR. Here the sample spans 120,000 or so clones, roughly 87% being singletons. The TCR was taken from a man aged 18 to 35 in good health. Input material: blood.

The CDR3 reads CASSLAIRDSNSPLHF. The CDR3 DNA is TGCGCCAGCAGCTTAGCTATCCGGGACAGTAATTCACCCCTCCACTTT. The chain is built from TRBV5-1 and TRBJ1-6; 7 bases agree with TRBD1. The CDR3 is 16 residues long. V dropped 2 bases and J dropped 6; count of bases not matched to a gene: 8. Germline-derived CDR1 and CDR2 are SGHRS and YFSETQ.